This T cell receptor (beta chain) was recorded in a study of T cells expressing NK-cell markers. Germline values: CDR1 ENHRY, CDR2 SYGVKD. The CDR3 has 13 amino acids. From its re-call of the 5' RACE reads, TCRdb lists each CDR3 protein once, without DNA. This table holds under 200,000 distinct CDR3 sequences. The receptor's source is a woman between 18 and 69 years old in good health. The sequenced sample consisted of blood T cells: a sorted CD56 or NKG2C T cell subset, CD4+ or CD8+ T cells, or bulk PBMC T cells (not recorded which). The V gene is TRBV10-3, the J gene TRBJ1-6; the D call of TRBD1 rests on TCRdb alone, since no DNA is present to check it. CDR3 amino acids: CATTLGGDSPLHF.